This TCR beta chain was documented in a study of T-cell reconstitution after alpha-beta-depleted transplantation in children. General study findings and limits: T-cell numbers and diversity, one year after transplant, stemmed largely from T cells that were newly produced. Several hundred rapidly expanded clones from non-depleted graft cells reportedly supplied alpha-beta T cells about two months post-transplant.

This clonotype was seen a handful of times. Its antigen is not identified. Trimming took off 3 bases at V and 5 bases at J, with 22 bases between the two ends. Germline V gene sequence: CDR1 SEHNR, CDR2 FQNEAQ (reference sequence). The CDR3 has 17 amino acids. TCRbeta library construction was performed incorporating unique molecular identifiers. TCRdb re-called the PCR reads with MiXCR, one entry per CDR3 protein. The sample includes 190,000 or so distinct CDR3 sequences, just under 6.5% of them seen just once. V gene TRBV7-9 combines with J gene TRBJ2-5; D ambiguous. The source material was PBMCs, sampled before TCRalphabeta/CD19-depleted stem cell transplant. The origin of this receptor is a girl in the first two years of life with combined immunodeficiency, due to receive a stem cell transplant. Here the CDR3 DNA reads TGTGCCAGCAGCTTTTACCCTCGGAACAGCCTCACCGAGACCCAGTACTTC. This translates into CASSFYPRNSLTETQYF.